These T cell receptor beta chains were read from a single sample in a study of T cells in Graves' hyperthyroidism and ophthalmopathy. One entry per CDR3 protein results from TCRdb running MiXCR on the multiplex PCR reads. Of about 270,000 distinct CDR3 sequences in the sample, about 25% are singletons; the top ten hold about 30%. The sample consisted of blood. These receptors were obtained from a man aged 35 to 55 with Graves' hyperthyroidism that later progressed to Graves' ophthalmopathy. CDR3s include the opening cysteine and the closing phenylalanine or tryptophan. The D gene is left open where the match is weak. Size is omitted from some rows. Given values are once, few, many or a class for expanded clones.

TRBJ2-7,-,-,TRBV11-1,CASSLGPRSYEQYF,TGTGCCAGCAGCCTGGGACCGCGCTCCTACGAGCAGTACTTC
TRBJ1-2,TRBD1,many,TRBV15,CATSSLRGQELWDYTF,TGTGCCACCAGCTCCCTGAGGGGACAGGAACTATGGGACTACACCTTC
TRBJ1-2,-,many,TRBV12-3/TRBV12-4,CASSPRSNYGYTF,TGTGCCAGCAGCCCGCGCAGCAACTATGGCTACACCTTC
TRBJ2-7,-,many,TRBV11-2,CASSFGATYEQYF,TGTGCCAGCAGCTTCGGGGCTACCTACGAGCAGTACTTC
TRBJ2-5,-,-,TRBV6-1,CASSEALGPWETQYF,TGTGCCAGCAGTGAAGCATTGGGACCTTGGGAGACCCAGTACTTC
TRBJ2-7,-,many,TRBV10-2,CASSDSRRYEQYF,TGCGCCAGCAGTGATAGTCGGCGGTACGAGCAGTACTTC
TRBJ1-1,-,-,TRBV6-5,CASSYGSRTEAFF,TGTGCCAGCAGTTACGGTAGTCGTACTGAAGCTTTCTTT
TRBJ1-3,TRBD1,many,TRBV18,CASSQGQRNTIYF,TGTGCCAGCTCACAGGGACAGCGAAACACCATATATTTT
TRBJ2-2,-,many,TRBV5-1,CASSHTGRGTTNTGELFF,TGCGCCAGCAGCCATACGGGGCGCGGAACTACGAACACCGGGGAGCTGTTTTTT
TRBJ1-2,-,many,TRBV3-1,CASSQDPADYGYTF,TGTGCCAGCAGCCAAGATCCTGCCGACTATGGCTACACCTTC
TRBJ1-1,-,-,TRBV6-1,CASRVRAEAFF,TGTGCCAGCAGAGTCAGGGCGGAAGCTTTCTTT
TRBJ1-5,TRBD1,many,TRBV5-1,CASSLGAGGQEPQHF,TGCGCCAGCAGCTTGGGGGCAGGGGGCCAGGAGCCCCAGCATTTT
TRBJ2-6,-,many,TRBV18,CASSPPGGAGANVLTF,TGTGCCAGCTCACCACCGGGGGGAGCTGGGGCCAACGTCCTGACTTTC
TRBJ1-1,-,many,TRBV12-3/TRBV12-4,CASRTNIAGTEAFF,TGTGCCAGCAGAACGAACATAGCCGGCACTGAAGCTTTCTTT
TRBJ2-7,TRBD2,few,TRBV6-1,CASSGTSGDTYEQYF,TGTGCCAGCAGTGGGACTAGCGGGGACACCTACGAGCAGTACTTC
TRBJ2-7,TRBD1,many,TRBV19,CASSIRGTGFSVPYEQYF,TGTGCCAGTAGTATAAGGGGGACAGGGTTTTCGGTTCCCTACGAGCAGTACTTC
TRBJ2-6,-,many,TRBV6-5,CASSYGGTGANVLTF,TGTGCCAGCAGTTACGGCGGTACTGGGGCCAACGTCCTGACTTTC
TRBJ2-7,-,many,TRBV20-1,CSAREGLGQYF,TGCAGTGCTAGAGAAGGGCTGGGGCAGTACTTC
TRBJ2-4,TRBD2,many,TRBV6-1,CASKVRTSALGNIQYF,TGTGCCAGCAAGGTCAGGACTAGCGCTCTGGGAAACATTCAGTACTTC
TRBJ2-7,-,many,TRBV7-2,CASSSLDYNEQYF,TGTGCCAGCAGCTCCCTGGACTATAACGAGCAGTACTTC
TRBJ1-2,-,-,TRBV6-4,CASSGQLNYGYTF,TGTGCCAGCAGTGGACAGCTTAACTATGGCTACACCTTC
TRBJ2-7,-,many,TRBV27,CASSPRSGLSSHEQYF,TGTGCCAGCAGTCCCCGCAGCGGGCTGTCTTCCCACGAGCAGTACTTC
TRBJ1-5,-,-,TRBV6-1,CASSESQGTRNQPQHF,TGTGCCAGCAGTGAATCCCAGGGGACGCGCAATCAGCCCCAGCATTTT
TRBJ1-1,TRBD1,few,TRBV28,CASRGQGGGPEAFF,TGTGCCAGCAGGGGACAGGGCGGAGGCCCTGAAGCTTTCTTT
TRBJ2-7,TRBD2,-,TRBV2,CASRQRESSYEQYF,TGTGCCAGCAGGCAGCGGGAGAGCTCCTACGAGCAGTACTTC
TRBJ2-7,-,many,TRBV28,CASSPGPTYEQYF,TGTGCCAGCAGCCCCGGGCCTACCTACGAGCAGTACTTC